This TCR beta chain derives from a study of beta chain features in type 1 diabetes. General observations from the study: Type 1 diabetes patients showed fewer insertions and more deletions at VDJ junctions. Type 1 diabetes patients had moderately but significantly shorter TCRB CDR3s in all four CD4+ subsets.

This clone has a handful of counts. Its antigen remains unknown. Staining for CD45RO/CCR7/CD25/CD127/CD95/CD27 allowed sorting of CD4+ naive, central memory, regulatory and stem cell-like memory cells. What was sequenced were expressed TCRB transcripts, since all of the isolated RNA had been reverse transcribed. Libraries were prepared by immunoSEQ multiplex PCR; TCRdb keeps only in-frame clonotypes and omits some of them. The sample has 110,000 to 150,000 clones, over 8% seen once. This TCR was sampled from a woman between 35 and 50 years old in good health. Material for sequencing was central memory CD4+ T cells from blood.

CDR3 amino acids: CASSSDIRLGYTF. The CDR3 region has the DNA TGCGCCAGCAGCTCGGACATTCGACTTGGCTACACCTTC. J is TRBJ1-2 and V is TRBV10-1; TRBD1 might be the D (5 bases). Germline CDR1 WNHNN, CDR2 SYGVQD (reference sequence). The CDR3 totals 13 residues. Trimming took off 6 bases at V and 7 bases at J, with 15 bases between the two ends.